This passage covers 27 T cell receptor beta chains from one sample sequenced in a study of spatial heterogeneity in lung cancer. Specified time point: sample taken at primary tumor resection. TCRdb reprocessed the 5' RACE reads via MiXCR and lists one record per CDR3 protein. The sample consists of over 50,000 distinct CDR3 sequences, about 5.9% of them appearing once. The sample consisted of PBMCs, taken at surgery. These receptors were collected from a female donor with early-stage non-small cell lung cancer.

This clonotype was found a few times. This sequence joins TRBV12-3 or TRBV12-4 and TRBJ1-2, with 8 bases identical to TRBD1. With V trimmed by 6 bases and J by 8 bases, 5 bases remained unmatched. The CDR3 has 12 residues. The CDR3 reads CASRTTGEGYTF. The CDR3 DNA is TGTGCCAGCAGGACGACAGGGGAGGGCTACACCTTC.

As concerns this clonotype: One junction end disagrees with the germline gene, perhaps due to a read error. This chain connects TRBV5-1 to TRBJ1-4, with TRBD1 matching over 8 bases. This CDR3 region has 13 residues. Germline-derived CDR1 and CDR2 are SGHRS and YFSETQ. The CDR3, as DNA: TGCGCCAGCAGCTTGGCCAATGAATGGGACAGGTATTTT. Translation: CASSLANEWDRYF.

The chain recombines TRBV27 with TRBJ2-3; the D gene could be TRBD1 or TRBD2 (5 bases each). Germline V gives CDR1 MNHEY, CDR2 SMNVEV (reference sequence). The CDR3 extends over 14 amino acids. V dropped 3 bases and J dropped 0 bases, with 7 bases sitting between them. The CDR3 loop reads CASSLWGSTDTQYF. The CDR3 DNA reads as TGTGCCAGCAGTTTGTGGGGGAGCACAGATACGCAGTATTTT.

The gene calls are TRBV28 and TRBJ1-2, with no clear D. V was trimmed by 3 bases and J by 4 bases, leaving 12 bases between them. The V gene's germline CDR1 is MDHEN and CDR2 SYDVKM. This CDR3 is built from 14 residues. This chain's CDR3 is CASSLPSGGYGYTF. CDR3 bases: TGTGCCAGCAGTTTGCCATCCGGCGGCTATGGCTACACCTTC.

The rearrangement uses TRBV9 and TRBJ2-2; no definite D call. Germline V CDR1 and CDR2: SGDLS, YYNGEE. The CDR3 runs to 14 residues. Between the trimmed V and J ends, which lost 0 bases and 6 bases, there was a span of 9 bases. The CDR3 is CASSVATWAGELFF. CDR3 nucleotides: TGTGCCAGCAGCGTAGCTACATGGGCCGGGGAGCTGTTTTTT. The full variable domain, with the rest looked up from reference TRBV9 and TRBJ2-2, is DSGVTQTPKHLITATGQRVTLRCSPRSGDLSVYWYQQSLDQGLQFLIQYYNGEERAKGNILERFSAQQFPDLHSELNLSSLELGDSALYFCASSVATWAGELFFGEGSRLTVL.

The chain combines TRBV10-3 with TRBJ2-2; D gene uncertain. This CDR3 has 13 residues. CDR1 is ENHRY, CDR2 SYGVKD, per germline. The V end lost 10 bases, the J end lost 4 bases, and 13 bases lay between the germline ends. The CDR3 loop reads CATRPRSTGELFF. The CDR3 nucleotides read TGTGCCACAAGACCTCGTAGCACCGGGGAGCTGTTTTTT.

This clonotype was seen only a few times. The J gene is TRBJ1-6, the V gene TRBV28, with unresolved D. CDR3 length: 14 amino acids. Germline V CDR1 and CDR2: MDHEN, SYDVKM. Trimming removed 10 bases from V and 0 bases from J, with 10 bases in between. The CDR3 nucleotides read TGTGCCACCTTACACGGCTCCTATAATTCACCCCTCCACTTT. This translates into CATLHGSYNSPLHF.

This clonotype was seen ten or more times. J is TRBJ1-5 and V is TRBV3-1; D gene ambiguous. Germline V lookup: CDR1 LGHDT, CDR2 YNNKEL (reference sequence). CDR3 length: 13 amino acids. The ends were cut back, 0 bases at V and 7 bases at J, with 7 bases in the middle. This CDR3 reads CASSQDWEQPQHF. The CDR3 DNA sequence: TGTGCCAGCAGCCAAGATTGGGAACAGCCCCAGCATTTT.

V and J are TRBV12-3 or TRBV12-4 and TRBJ2-2, with 7 bases identical to TRBD2. The CDR3 consists of 14 residues. With V trimmed by 4 bases and J by 1 base, 0 bases remained unmatched. CDR3 nucleotide sequence: TGTGCCAGCAGTTGGGAGGGGAACACCGGGGAGCTGTTTTTT. This sequence encodes CASSWEGNTGELFF.

The table lists this clonotype with many counts. The genes are TRBV5-6 and TRBJ1-5; TRBD1 matches 7 bases. The CDR3 loop spans 16 amino acids. The germline V gene encodes CDR1 SGHDT and CDR2 YYEEEE. V trimming: 1 base; J trimming: 7 bases; junction bases outside the gene matches: 11. The CDR3: CASSLRGQGVRQPQHF. CDR3 bases: TGTGCCAGCAGCTTGAGGGGGCAGGGAGTTCGCCAGCCCCAGCATTTT.

This clonotype has at least ten counts. The J gene is TRBJ1-2, the V gene TRBV2, with D possibly being TRBD1 (6 bases). The CDR3 is 14 residues long. Per the germline V gene, CDR1 is SNHLY and CDR2 is FYNNEI. The ends were cut back, 0 bases at V and 8 bases at J, with 13 bases in the middle. CDR3 in amino acids: CASSEARTARGYTF. CDR3 in DNA: TGTGCCAGCAGTGAAGCGCGGACAGCGCGGGGCTACACCTTC.

This clonotype showed up many times. The rearrangement joins TRBV3-1 to TRBJ2-7; D is perhaps TRBD1 (6 bases). V shed 4 bases and J shed 0 bases, with 10 bases lying between them. The CDR3 runs 14 residues. Germline lookup yields CDR1 LGHDT and CDR2 YNNKEL (reference sequence). The DNA for the CDR3 is TGTGCCAGCAGCCGACAGGTGAGCTCCTACGAGCAGTACTTC. It yields the protein CASSRQVSSYEQYF.

This clonotype has a count of ten or more. The chain recombines TRBV10-3 with TRBJ2-3, with 9 bases fitting TRBD2. This CDR3 has 14 residues. Germline CDR1 reads ENHRY; CDR2 reads SYGVKD. Losses at the gene ends were 7 bases for V and 2 bases for J; bases not matched to a gene: 4. The CDR3 protein is CAITPSGDTDTQYF. The CDR3, as DNA: TGTGCCATCACGCCTAGCGGGGACACAGATACGCAGTATTTT.

This clonotype was found many times. The chain has TRBV20-1 and TRBJ1-2, with TRBD1 matching 8 bases. The ends lost 3 bases at V and 4 bases at J; junction bases unmatched: 7. The germline gives CDR1 DFQATT, CDR2 SNEGSKA (reference sequence). The CDR3 totals 14 residues. The CDR3 protein is CSARPRDRIYGYTF. CDR3 nucleotides: TGCAGTGCTAGGCCCCGGGACAGGATCTATGGCTACACCTTC.

This clonotype showed up many times. The chain uses TRBV19 and TRBJ1-1; tentative D call: TRBD1 (6 bases). This CDR3 contains 14 residues. The germline V gene encodes CDR1 LNHDA and CDR2 SQIVND (reference sequence). V lost 6 bases and J lost 0, with 11 bases in between. Here the CDR3 DNA reads TGTGCCAGTAGGACGACAGGACTGAACACTGAAGCTTTCTTT. This gives the protein CASRTTGLNTEAFF. Based on the CDR3 plus reference TRBV19 and TRBJ1-1, the full variable domain is DGGITQSPKYLFRKEGQNVTLSCEQNLNHDAMYWYRQDPGQGLRLIYYSQIVNDFQKGDIAEGYSVSREKKESFPLTVTSAQKNPTAFYLCASRTTGLNTEAFFGQGTRLTVV.

This clonotype has a count of ten or more. The genes are TRBV2 and TRBJ1-1; weak D call: TRBD1 (5 bases). From germline, CDR1 is SNHLY and CDR2 FYNNEI. CDR3 size: 14 residues. Trimming cost V 3 bases and J 2 bases, with 10 bases left between them. This chain's CDR3 is CASSEVRANTEAFF. The CDR3 coding sequence is TGTGCCAGCAGTGAGGTCAGGGCAAACACTGAAGCTTTCTTT.

This clonotype was recorded at least ten times. CDR3 sequence (DNA): TGTGCCAGCAGTGACCCCAAAACAGGGACGGGAGACTATGGCTACACCTTC. Translated, it gives CASSDPKTGTGDYGYTF. The chain couples TRBV25-1 to TRBJ1-2; tentatively, D is TRBD1 (6 bases). Germline lookup yields CDR1 MGHDK and CDR2 SYGVNS. This CDR3 comprises 17 residues. V lost 3 bases and J lost 3, with 20 bases in between.

This clonotype was seen many times. This sequence joins TRBV11-2 and TRBJ2-7; TRBD2 matches 7 bases. Germline V gene sequence: CDR1 SGHAT, CDR2 FQNNGV. This CDR3 is 14 amino acids long. With V trimmed by 4 bases and J by 3 bases, 6 bases remained unmatched. The CDR3: CASSSGEGSYEQYF. CDR3 DNA sequence: TGTGCCAGCAGCTCGGGGGAGGGCAGCTACGAGCAGTACTTC.

The chain is built from TRBV10-3 and TRBJ1-4, with 7 bases matching TRBD1. This CDR3 region has 13 residues. Germline CDR1 reads ENHRY; CDR2 reads SYGVKD. Trimming cost V 6 bases and J 5 bases; bases outside gene matches: 3. This CDR3 reads CAISSGGNEKLFF. CDR3 bases: TGTGCCATCAGCTCAGGGGGAAATGAAAAACTGTTTTTT.

The gene calls are TRBV19 and TRBJ1-5; 8 positions agree with TRBD1. The CDR3 spans 15 residues. The V gene's germline CDR1 is LNHDA and CDR2 SQIVND (reference sequence). J gave up 3 bases and V 6 bases, and 7 bases lay outside the gene matches. CDR3 bases: TGTGCCAGTAGACCCGGACAGGGCAACAATCAGCCCCAGCATTTT. Its translation is CASRPGQGNNQPQHF.

This clonotype was observed at least ten times. The J gene is TRBJ1-3, the V gene TRBV10-3; a weak D match, TRBD1 (5 bases). The CDR3 has 16 amino acids. Germline lookup yields CDR1 ENHRY and CDR2 SYGVKD. Deletions cut 3 bases from V and 0 bases from J, with 12 bases between. The CDR3 DNA reads as TGTGCCATCAGTGAAGGGGAGCCTATCTCTGGAAACACCATATATTTT. Amino acid sequence: CAISEGEPISGNTIYF.

This clonotype was observed a handful of times. This chain connects TRBV19 to TRBJ1-5, with TRBD1 matching 9 bases. The CDR3 runs to 14 residues. The junction had 3 bases not matched to a gene; V was cut back by 6 bases and J by 3 bases. CDR1 and CDR2 (germline): LNHDA, SQIVND (reference sequence). CDR3 amino acids: CASRGQGDNQPQHF. The CDR3 bases are TGTGCCAGTAGGGGACAGGGAGACAATCAGCCCCAGCATTTT. Full variable domain (remainder filled in from reference TRBV19 and TRBJ1-5): DGGITQSPKYLFRKEGQNVTLSCEQNLNHDAMYWYRQDPGQGLRLIYYSQIVNDFQKGDIAEGYSVSREKKESFPLTVTSAQKNPTAFYLCASRGQGDNQPQHFGDGTRLSIL.

The table lists this clonotype with many counts. The J gene is TRBJ2-7, the V gene TRBV28; D remains unclear. Looked up from germline, CDR1 is MDHEN and CDR2 is SYDVKM. This CDR3 contains 15 residues. Between the trimmed V and J ends, which lost 1 base and 2 bases, there was a span of 12 bases. The chain's CDR3 is CASSLLRTLTYEQYF. CDR3 in DNA: TGTGCCAGCAGTTTATTAAGGACCCTAACCTACGAGCAGTACTTC.

This clonotype was picked up many times. The gene calls are TRBV20-1 and TRBJ2-1; weak D call: TRBD2 (6 bases). The length of the CDR3 is 14 residues. Germline V lookup: CDR1 DFQATT, CDR2 SNEGSKA (reference sequence). V lost 1 base to trimming and J lost 4 bases, with 11 bases between them. CDR3 region: CSARGGAEYNEQFF. The DNA of the CDR3 is TGCAGTGCTAGAGGCGGGGCCGAATACAATGAGCAGTTCTTC.

The sample holds a few counts of this clonotype. The gene calls are TRBV3-1 and TRBJ2-7; the match to TRBD2 covers 14 bases. In germline, CDR1 is LGHDT, CDR2 YNNKEL (reference sequence). The CDR3 sequence is 19 residues long. J gave up 6 bases and V 1 base, and 14 bases lay outside the gene matches. The CDR3 DNA is TGTGCCAGCAGCCAAGTTTTAAACTGGGGACTAGCGGGAGATCGCGAGCAGTACTTC. Its protein product is CASSQVLNWGLAGDREQYF.

The V and J genes are TRBV11-2 and TRBJ1-1; D uncertain. Trimming stripped 1 base from V and 1 base from J, with 7 bases between. The CDR3 sequence is 14 residues long. Per germline, CDR1 SGHAT and CDR2 FQNNGV. CDR3 nucleotides: TGTGCCAGCAGCTTAGGAATGACGAACACTGAAGCTTTCTTT. Protein sequence: CASSLGMTNTEAFF. Looking up the rest from reference TRBV11-2 and TRBJ1-1 gives the full variable domain: EAGVAQSPRYKIIEKRQSVAFWCNPISGHATLYWYQQILGQGPKLLIQFQNNGVVDDSQLPKDRFSAERLKGVDSTLKIQPAKLEDSAVYLCASSLGMTNTEAFFGQGTRLTVV.

There are a few counts of this clonotype. The V and J genes are TRBV7-9 and TRBJ2-7; a possible D gene is TRBD2 (6 bases). Germline V gene data show CDR1 as SEHNR and CDR2 as FQNEAQ (reference sequence). This CDR3 region has 14 residues. The CDR3: CASSLGNPGPWEDV. The CDR3 DNA follows: TGTGCCAGCAGCTTAGGGAACCCAGGTCCCTGGGAGGACGTC.